These T cell receptor beta chains were read from a single sample in a study of T-cell memory formation after mild COVID-19. MiXCR, run by TCRdb on the 5' RACE reads, gives a single entry per CDR3 protein. The table includes 200,000 to 300,000 distinct CDR3 sequences, 15% detected once. The material sequenced was PBMCs or a T cell subset sorted from them (not recorded which). The receptors derive from an adult woman who had mild COVID-19 (a few samples of this study predate the infection). Cell type and time point are not known. Both conserved end residues are part of each CDR3. Each record gives: J gene, clone size, D gene, V gene, CDR3 protein, CDR3 DNA. A D gene is named only where the DNA matches it firmly. The size entry is marked missing in some rows and otherwise reads once, few, many or a size class.

J gene: TRBJ2-7
clone size: few
D gene: TRBD1
V gene: TRBV20-1
CDR3 protein: CSASTGVREQYF
CDR3 DNA: TGCAGTGCTAGCACAGGGGTTCGCGAGCAGTACTTC

J gene: TRBJ1-2
clone size: many
D gene: TRBD1
V gene: TRBV18
CDR3 protein: CASSQPSRDRANYGYTF
CDR3 DNA: TGTGCCAGCTCCCAACCTTCCCGGGACAGGGCCAACTATGGCTACACCTTC

J gene: TRBJ2-5
clone size: NA
D gene: TRBD2
V gene: TRBV3-1
CDR3 protein: CASSHGGLALRETQYF
CDR3 DNA: TGTGCCAGCAGCCACGGGGGACTAGCGTTAAGGGAGACCCAGTACTTC

J gene: TRBJ1-1
clone size: few
D gene: NA
V gene: TRBV9
CDR3 protein: CASSVAGAGRNTEAFF
CDR3 DNA: TGTGCCAGCAGCGTAGCAGGGGCAGGCCGGAACACTGAAGCTTTCTTT

J gene: TRBJ2-1
clone size: NA
D gene: NA
V gene: TRBV12-3/TRBV12-4
CDR3 protein: CASSLMINSLDRYNEQFF
CDR3 DNA: TGTGCCAGCAGTTTAATGATTAACTCTTTGGACCGATACAATGAGCAGTTCTTC

J gene: TRBJ1-2
clone size: NA
D gene: NA
V gene: TRBV20-1
CDR3 protein: CSALGARYGYTF
CDR3 DNA: TGCAGCGCTCTCGGGGCACGCTATGGCTACACCTTC

J gene: TRBJ2-1
clone size: few
D gene: NA
V gene: TRBV7-2
CDR3 protein: CASSFQAREQFF
CDR3 DNA: TGTGCCAGCAGCTTTCAGGCCAGAGAGCAGTTCTTC

J gene: TRBJ2-1
clone size: NA
D gene: TRBD2
V gene: TRBV11-3
CDR3 protein: CASSWGLAGDSEQFF
CDR3 DNA: TGTGCCAGCAGCTGGGGACTAGCGGGAGATAGTGAGCAGTTCTTC

J gene: TRBJ1-2
clone size: NA
D gene: NA
V gene: TRBV24-1
CDR3 protein: CATSDPTVGYTF
CDR3 DNA: TGTGCCACCAGTGATCCGACAGTTGGCTACACCTTC

J gene: TRBJ1-1
clone size: NA
D gene: NA
V gene: TRBV9
CDR3 protein: CASSVLRGNTEAFF
CDR3 DNA: TGTGCCAGCAGCGTATTAAGAGGGAACACTGAAGCTTTCTTT

J gene: TRBJ2-3
clone size: NA
D gene: TRBD2
V gene: TRBV9
CDR3 protein: CASSRGLAGVTDTQYF
CDR3 DNA: TGTGCCAGCTCTCGCGGACTAGCGGGGGTTACAGATACGCAGTATTTT

J gene: TRBJ1-5
clone size: many
D gene: NA
V gene: TRBV24-1
CDR3 protein: CATSDSYSNQPQHF
CDR3 DNA: TGTGCCACCAGTGACTCTTATAGCAATCAGCCCCAGCATTTT

J gene: TRBJ2-5
clone size: few
D gene: TRBD2
V gene: TRBV4-1
CDR3 protein: CASSQDLGLAGGQETQYF
CDR3 DNA: TGCGCCAGCAGCCAAGATTTGGGACTAGCGGGGGGCCAAGAGACCCAGTACTTC

J gene: TRBJ1-1
clone size: NA
D gene: NA
V gene: TRBV29-1
CDR3 protein: CSELQGGGTEAFF
CDR3 DNA: TGCAGCGAGCTACAGGGTGGTGGGACTGAAGCTTTCTTT

J gene: TRBJ1-6
clone size: few
D gene: NA
V gene: TRBV5-5
CDR3 protein: CASSSNREGRNSPLHF
CDR3 DNA: TGTGCCAGCAGCTCAAACAGGGAGGGAAGGAATTCACCCCTCCACTTT

J gene: TRBJ2-5
clone size: NA
D gene: TRBD2
V gene: TRBV10-3
CDR3 protein: CAISGLAGIQETQYF
CDR3 DNA: TGTGCCATCAGTGGACTAGCGGGTATCCAAGAGACCCAGTACTTC

J gene: TRBJ2-1
clone size: few
D gene: TRBD2
V gene: TRBV28
CDR3 protein: CASSYPGAGGPNEQFF
CDR3 DNA: TGTGCCAGCAGTTACCCCGGGGCGGGAGGACCGAATGAGCAGTTCTTC

J gene: TRBJ1-4
clone size: NA
D gene: TRBD1
V gene: TRBV18
CDR3 protein: CASSPGTGGEKLFF
CDR3 DNA: TGTGCCAGCTCACCCGGGACAGGGGGTGAAAAACTGTTTTTT

J gene: TRBJ1-4
clone size: NA
D gene: TRBD1
V gene: TRBV5-1
CDR3 protein: CASRPGTGSEKLFF
CDR3 DNA: TGCGCCAGCAGGCCCGGGACAGGGAGTGAAAAACTGTTTTTT

J gene: TRBJ2-1
clone size: NA
D gene: NA
V gene: TRBV19
CDR3 protein: CASSMWGGGQSYNEQFF
CDR3 DNA: TGTGCCAGTAGTATGTGGGGAGGGGGTCAGTCCTACAATGAGCAGTTCTTC

J gene: TRBJ1-4
clone size: many
D gene: NA
V gene: TRBV11-2
CDR3 protein: CASSLGVAPNEKLFF
CDR3 DNA: TGTGCCAGCAGCTTGGGGGTCGCCCCTAATGAAAAACTGTTTTTT

J gene: TRBJ1-3
clone size: NA
D gene: NA
V gene: TRBV12-3/TRBV12-4
CDR3 protein: CASSSFRGLSGNTIYF
CDR3 DNA: TGTGCCAGCAGTTCCTTCCGTGGGCTTTCTGGAAACACCATATATTTT

J gene: TRBJ2-5
clone size: few
D gene: NA
V gene: TRBV24-1
CDR3 protein: CATSAGPPQETQYF
CDR3 DNA: TGTGCCACCAGTGCCGGCCCCCCCCAAGAGACCCAGTACTTC

J gene: TRBJ2-5
clone size: few
D gene: NA
V gene: TRBV3-1
CDR3 protein: CASSQERQAGLETQYF
CDR3 DNA: TGTGCCAGCAGCCAAGAACGACAGGCCGGGCTAGAGACCCAGTACTTC

J gene: TRBJ2-2
clone size: many
D gene: TRBD2
V gene: TRBV9
CDR3 protein: CASSVVSSGGTGELFF
CDR3 DNA: TGTGCCAGCAGCGTAGTGTCTAGCGGGGGGACCGGGGAGCTGTTTTTT

J gene: TRBJ2-1
clone size: NA
D gene: TRBD2
V gene: TRBV7-9
CDR3 protein: CASSLGWLAVYNEQFF
CDR3 DNA: TGTGCCAGCAGCTTAGGTTGGCTAGCGGTATACAATGAGCAGTTCTTC

J gene: TRBJ2-1
clone size: few
D gene: NA
V gene: TRBV7-9
CDR3 protein: CASSFRETLYNEQFF
CDR3 DNA: TGTGCCAGCAGCTTCCGGGAAACTCTCTACAATGAGCAGTTCTTC

J gene: TRBJ1-6
clone size: few
D gene: NA
V gene: TRBV25-1
CDR3 protein: CASSEYVGSPLHF
CDR3 DNA: TGTGCCAGCAGTGAATACGTAGGTTCACCCCTCCACTTT

J gene: TRBJ1-6
clone size: NA
D gene: TRBD1
V gene: TRBV20-1
CDR3 protein: CSARSGQGNSPLHF
CDR3 DNA: TGCAGTGCTAGATCGGGACAGGGGAATTCACCCCTCCACTTT

J gene: TRBJ2-7
clone size: few
D gene: NA
V gene: TRBV7-3
CDR3 protein: CASSRRGRTVANSYEQYF
CDR3 DNA: TGTGCCAGCAGCAGAAGGGGAAGGACAGTGGCTAACTCCTACGAGCAGTACTTC

J gene: TRBJ1-1
clone size: few
D gene: NA
V gene: TRBV7-3
CDR3 protein: CASSFDVDTEAFF
CDR3 DNA: TGTGCCAGCAGTTTCGATGTAGACACTGAAGCTTTCTTT

J gene: TRBJ2-1
clone size: many
D gene: TRBD2
V gene: TRBV18
CDR3 protein: CASSLALAGGPGEQFF
CDR3 DNA: TGTGCCAGCTCACTGGCCTTAGCGGGAGGGCCAGGTGAGCAGTTCTTC

J gene: TRBJ2-3
clone size: many
D gene: TRBD2
V gene: TRBV3-1
CDR3 protein: CASSQNSGGGSTDTQYF
CDR3 DNA: TGTGCCAGCAGCCAAAATAGCGGGGGGGGTAGCACAGATACGCAGTATTTT

J gene: TRBJ1-6
clone size: few
D gene: NA
V gene: TRBV27
CDR3 protein: CASSGRGRGSPLHF
CDR3 DNA: TGTGCCAGCAGTGGACGAGGCCGGGGTTCACCCCTCCACTTT

J gene: TRBJ2-1
clone size: few
D gene: TRBD1
V gene: TRBV12-3/TRBV12-4
CDR3 protein: CASSLRRRQGNEQFF
CDR3 DNA: TGTGCCAGCAGTTTGAGGAGGAGACAGGGGAATGAGCAGTTCTTC